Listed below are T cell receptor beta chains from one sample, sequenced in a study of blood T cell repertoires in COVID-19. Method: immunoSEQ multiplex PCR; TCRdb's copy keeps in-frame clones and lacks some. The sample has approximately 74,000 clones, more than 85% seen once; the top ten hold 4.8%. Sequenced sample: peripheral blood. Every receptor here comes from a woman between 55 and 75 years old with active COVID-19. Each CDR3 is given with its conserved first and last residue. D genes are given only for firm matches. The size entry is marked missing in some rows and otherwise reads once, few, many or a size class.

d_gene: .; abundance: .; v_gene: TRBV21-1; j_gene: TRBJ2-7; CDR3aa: CASRKTPPPNSYEQYF; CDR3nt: TGTGCCAGCAGAAAGACTCCCCCCCCCAACTCCTACGAGCAGTACTTC
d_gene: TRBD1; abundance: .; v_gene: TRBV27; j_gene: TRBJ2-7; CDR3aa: CASRRRDRGSYEQYF; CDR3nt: TGTGCCAGCAGGCGACGGGACAGGGGCTCCTACGAGCAGTACTTC
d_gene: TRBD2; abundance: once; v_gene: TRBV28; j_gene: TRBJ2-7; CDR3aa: CASSSGGASGNEQYF; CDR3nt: TGTGCCAGCAGTTCCGGGGGGGCTAGCGGGAACGAGCAGTACTTC
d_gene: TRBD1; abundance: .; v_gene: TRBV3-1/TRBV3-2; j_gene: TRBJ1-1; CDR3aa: CASSSRQGTEAFF; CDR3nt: TGTGCCAGCAGCTCCCGACAGGGAACTGAAGCTTTCTTT
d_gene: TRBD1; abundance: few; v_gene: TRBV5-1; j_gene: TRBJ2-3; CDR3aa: CASSSIGQGPDTQYF; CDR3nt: TGCGCCAGCAGCTCAATCGGACAGGGACCAGATACGCAGTATTTT
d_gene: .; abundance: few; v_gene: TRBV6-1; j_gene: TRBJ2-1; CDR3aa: CASSELVSTEQFF; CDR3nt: TGTGCCAGCAGTGAATTAGTTAGTACTGAGCAGTTCTTC
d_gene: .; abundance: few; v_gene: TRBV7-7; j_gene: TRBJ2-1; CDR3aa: CASSLSEAHNEQFF; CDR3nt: TGTGCCAGCAGCTTAAGTGAGGCCCACAATGAGCAGTTCTTC
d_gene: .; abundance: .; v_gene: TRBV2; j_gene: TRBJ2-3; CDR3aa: CASSGNRVLLTDTQYF; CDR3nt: TGTGCCAGCAGTGGAAACAGGGTCCTCCTCACAGATACGCAGTATTTT
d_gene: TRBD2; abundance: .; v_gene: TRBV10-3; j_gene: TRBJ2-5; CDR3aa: CAISEPGLAWETQYF; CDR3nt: TGTGCCATCAGTGAGCCTGGACTAGCGTGGGAGACCCAGTACTTC
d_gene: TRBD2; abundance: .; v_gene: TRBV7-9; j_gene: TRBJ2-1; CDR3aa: CASNLGGLAGAYEQFF; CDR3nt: TGTGCCAGCAACTTAGGGGGACTAGCGGGAGCTTATGAGCAGTTCTTC